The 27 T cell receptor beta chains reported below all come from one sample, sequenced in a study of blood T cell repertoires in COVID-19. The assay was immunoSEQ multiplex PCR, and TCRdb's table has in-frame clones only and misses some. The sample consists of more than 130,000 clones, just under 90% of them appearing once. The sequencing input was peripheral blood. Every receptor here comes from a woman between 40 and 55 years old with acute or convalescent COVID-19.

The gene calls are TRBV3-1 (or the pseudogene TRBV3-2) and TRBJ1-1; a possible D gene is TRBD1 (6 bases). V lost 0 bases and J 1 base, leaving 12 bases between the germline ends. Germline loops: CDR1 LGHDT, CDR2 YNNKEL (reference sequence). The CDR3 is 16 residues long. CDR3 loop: CASSQESLQGNTEAFF. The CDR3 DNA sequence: TGTGCCAGCAGCCAAGAAAGTTTACAGGGGAACACTGAAGCTTTCTTT.

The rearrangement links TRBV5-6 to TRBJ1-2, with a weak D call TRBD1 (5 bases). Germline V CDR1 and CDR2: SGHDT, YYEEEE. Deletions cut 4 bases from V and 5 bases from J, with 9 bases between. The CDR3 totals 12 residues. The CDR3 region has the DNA TGTGCCAGCAGCCTGACAGATTATGGCTACACCTTC. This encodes CASSLTDYGYTF.

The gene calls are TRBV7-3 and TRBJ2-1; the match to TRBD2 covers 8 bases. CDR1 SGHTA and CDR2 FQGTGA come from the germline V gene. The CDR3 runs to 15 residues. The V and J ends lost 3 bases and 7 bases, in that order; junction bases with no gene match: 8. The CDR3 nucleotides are TGTGCCAGCAGCTTGCAAGGGGTAGCGGGAAATGAGCAGTTCTTC. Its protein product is CASSLQGVAGNEQFF.

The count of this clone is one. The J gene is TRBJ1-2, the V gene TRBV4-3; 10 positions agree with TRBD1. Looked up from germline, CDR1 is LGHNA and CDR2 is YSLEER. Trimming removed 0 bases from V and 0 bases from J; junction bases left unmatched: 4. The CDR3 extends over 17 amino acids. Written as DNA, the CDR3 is TGCGCCAGCAGCCAAGAAAGACAGGGGGCCTCTAACTATGGCTACACCTTC. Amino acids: CASSQERQGASNYGYTF.

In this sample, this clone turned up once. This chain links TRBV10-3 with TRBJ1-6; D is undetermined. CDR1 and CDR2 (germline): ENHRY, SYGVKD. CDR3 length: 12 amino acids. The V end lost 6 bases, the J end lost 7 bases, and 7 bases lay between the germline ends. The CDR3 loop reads CAIRSLNSPLHF. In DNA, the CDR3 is TGTGCCATCAGGAGCCTCAATTCACCCCTCCACTTT.

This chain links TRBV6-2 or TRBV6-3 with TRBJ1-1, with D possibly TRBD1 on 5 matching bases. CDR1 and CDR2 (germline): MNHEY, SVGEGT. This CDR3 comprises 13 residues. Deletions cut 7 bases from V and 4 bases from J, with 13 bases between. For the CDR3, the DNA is TGTGCCAGCACCCCTCAGGGAACCACTGAAGCTTTCTTT. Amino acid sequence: CASTPQGTTEAFF.

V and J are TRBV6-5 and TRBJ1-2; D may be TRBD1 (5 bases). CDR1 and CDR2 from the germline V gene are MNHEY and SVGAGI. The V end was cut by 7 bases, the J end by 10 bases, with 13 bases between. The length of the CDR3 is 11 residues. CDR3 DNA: TGTGCCAGCACCTACCGGGGACTCTACACCTTC. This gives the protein CASTYRGLYTF.

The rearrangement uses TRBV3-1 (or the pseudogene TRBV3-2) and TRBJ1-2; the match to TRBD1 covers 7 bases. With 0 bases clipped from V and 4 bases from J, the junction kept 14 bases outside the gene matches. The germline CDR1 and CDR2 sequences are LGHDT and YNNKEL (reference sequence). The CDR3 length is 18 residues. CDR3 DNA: TGTGCCAGCAGCCAAGAGAAAAATAAGGGGGCGGTCCCCTATGGCTACACCTTC. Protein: CASSQEKNKGAVPYGYTF.

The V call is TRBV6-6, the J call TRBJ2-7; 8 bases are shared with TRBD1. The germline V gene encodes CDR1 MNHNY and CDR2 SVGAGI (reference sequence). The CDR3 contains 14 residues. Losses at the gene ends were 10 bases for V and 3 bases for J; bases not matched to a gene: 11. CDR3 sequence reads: CATKPGQAYYEQYF. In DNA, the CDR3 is TGTGCCACGAAACCGGGACAGGCCTACTACGAGCAGTACTTC.

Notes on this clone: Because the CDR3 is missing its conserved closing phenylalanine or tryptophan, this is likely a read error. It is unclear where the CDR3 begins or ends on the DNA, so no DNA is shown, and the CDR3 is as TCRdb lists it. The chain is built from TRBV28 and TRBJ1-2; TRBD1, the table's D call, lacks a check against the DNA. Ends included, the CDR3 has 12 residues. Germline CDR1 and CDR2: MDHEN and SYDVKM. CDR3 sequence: CASSRTWTEVRL.

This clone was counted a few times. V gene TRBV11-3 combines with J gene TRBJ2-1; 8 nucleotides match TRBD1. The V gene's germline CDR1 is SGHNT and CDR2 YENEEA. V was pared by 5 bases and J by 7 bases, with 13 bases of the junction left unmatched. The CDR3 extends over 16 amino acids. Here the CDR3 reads CASSPGGYRTGNEQFF. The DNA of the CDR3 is TGTGCCAGCAGCCCCGGGGGTTACAGGACAGGGAATGAGCAGTTCTTC.

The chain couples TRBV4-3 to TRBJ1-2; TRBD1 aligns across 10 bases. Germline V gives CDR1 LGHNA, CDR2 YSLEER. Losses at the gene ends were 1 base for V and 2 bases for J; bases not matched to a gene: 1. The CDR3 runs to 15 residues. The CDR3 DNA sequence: TGCGCCAGCAGCCAAGTGACAGGGGGCAACTATGGCTACACCTTC. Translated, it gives CASSQVTGGNYGYTF.

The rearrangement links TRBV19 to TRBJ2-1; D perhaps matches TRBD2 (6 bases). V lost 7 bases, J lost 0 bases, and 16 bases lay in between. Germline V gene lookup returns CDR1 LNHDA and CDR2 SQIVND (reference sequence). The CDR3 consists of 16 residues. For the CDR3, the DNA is TGTGCCAGTACTGGACTACATGCCCGCTCCTACAATGAGCAGTTCTTC. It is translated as CASTGLHARSYNEQFF.

CDR3 sequence reads: CSVARTGVEAFF. The CDR3 DNA follows: TGCAGCGTCGCGAGGACAGGGGTTGAAGCTTTCTTT. V usage is TRBV29-1 and J usage is TRBJ1-1, with 9 nucleotides matching TRBD1. CDR3 length equals 12 residues. Germline V gene sequence: CDR1 SQVTM, CDR2 ANQGSEA. J lost 7 bases, V lost 6 bases, and 6 bases had no gene match.

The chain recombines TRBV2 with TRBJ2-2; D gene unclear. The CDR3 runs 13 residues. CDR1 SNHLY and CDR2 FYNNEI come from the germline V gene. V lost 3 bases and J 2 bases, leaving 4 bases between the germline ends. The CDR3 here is CASSDINTGELFF. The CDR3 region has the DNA TGTGCCAGCAGTGACATTAACACCGGGGAGCTGTTTTTT.

The CDR3 spells CASSHLSKQFF. CDR3 nucleotides: TGTGCCAGCAGCCATCTCAGTAAGCAGTTCTTC. This sequence joins TRBV3-1 (or the pseudogene TRBV3-2) and TRBJ2-1; D not resolved. The V gene's germline CDR1 is LGHDT and CDR2 YNNKEL (reference sequence). Trimming cost V 3 bases and J 11 bases, with 8 bases left between them. The length of the CDR3 is 11 residues.

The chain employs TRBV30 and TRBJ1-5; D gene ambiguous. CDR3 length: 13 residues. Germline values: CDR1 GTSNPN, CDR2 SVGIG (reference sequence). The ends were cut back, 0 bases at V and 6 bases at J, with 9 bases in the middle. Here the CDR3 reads CAWSVRGRQPQHF. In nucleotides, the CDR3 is TGTGCCTGGAGTGTACGCGGGCGTCAGCCCCAGCATTTT. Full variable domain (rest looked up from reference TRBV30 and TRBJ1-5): SQTIHQWPATLVQPVGSPLSLECTVEGTSNPNLYWYRQAAGRGLQLLFYSVGIGQISSEVPQNLSASRPQDRQFILSSKKLLLSDSGFYLCAWSVRGRQPQHFGDGTRLSIL.

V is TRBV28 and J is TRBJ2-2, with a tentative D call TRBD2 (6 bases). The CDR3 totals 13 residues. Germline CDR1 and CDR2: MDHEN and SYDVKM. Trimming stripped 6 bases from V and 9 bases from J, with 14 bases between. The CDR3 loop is CASSNGAGRELFF. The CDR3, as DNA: TGTGCCAGCAGCAACGGCGCGGGAAGGGAGCTGTTTTTT.

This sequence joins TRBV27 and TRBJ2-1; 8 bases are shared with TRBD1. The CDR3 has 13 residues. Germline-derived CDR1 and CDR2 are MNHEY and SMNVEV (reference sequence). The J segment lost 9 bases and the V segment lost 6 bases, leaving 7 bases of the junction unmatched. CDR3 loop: CASRTGAWGEQFF. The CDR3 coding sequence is TGTGCCAGCAGGACAGGGGCATGGGGTGAGCAGTTCTTC.

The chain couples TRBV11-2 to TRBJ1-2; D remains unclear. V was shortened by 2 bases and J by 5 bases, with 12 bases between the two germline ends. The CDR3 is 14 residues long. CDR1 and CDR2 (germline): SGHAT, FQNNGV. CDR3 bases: TGTGCCAGCAGCTTAACCGGGGTGGAATATGGCTACACCTTC. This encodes CASSLTGVEYGYTF.

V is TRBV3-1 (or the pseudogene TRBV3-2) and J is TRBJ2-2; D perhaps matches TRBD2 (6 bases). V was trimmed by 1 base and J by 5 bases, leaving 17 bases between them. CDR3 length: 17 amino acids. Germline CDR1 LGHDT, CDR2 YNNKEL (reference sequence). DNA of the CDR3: TGTGCCAGCAGCCAAGTCAGTCTAGCGACCATTACCGGGGAGCTGTTTTTT. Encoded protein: CASSQVSLATITGELFF.

The CDR3 protein is CASSLFREYRDTEAFF. CDR3 DNA sequence: TGTGCCAGCAGCTTGTTCCGAGAGTACCGGGACACTGAAGCTTTCTTT. The chain employs TRBV5-4 and TRBJ1-1, with D unresolved. CDR3 length: 16 residues. CDR1 is SGHNT, CDR2 YYREEE, per germline (reference sequence). The V end lost 1 base, the J end lost 3 bases, and 16 bases lay between the germline ends.

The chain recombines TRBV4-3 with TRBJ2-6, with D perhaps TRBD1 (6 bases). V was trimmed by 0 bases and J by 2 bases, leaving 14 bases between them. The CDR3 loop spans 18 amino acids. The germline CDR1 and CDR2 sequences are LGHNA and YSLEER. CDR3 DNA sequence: TGCGCCAGCAGCCAAGATCATCTGGGGGCAACTGGGGCCAACGTCCTGACTTTC. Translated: CASSQDHLGATGANVLTF.

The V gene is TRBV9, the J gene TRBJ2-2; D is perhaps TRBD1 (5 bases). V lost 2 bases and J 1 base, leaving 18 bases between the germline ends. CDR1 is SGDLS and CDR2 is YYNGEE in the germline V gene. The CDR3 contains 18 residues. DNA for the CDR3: TGTGCCAGCAGCGTCAAAGACAACAGGTTTCGGAACACCGGGGAGCTGTTTTTT. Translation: CASSVKDNRFRNTGELFF.

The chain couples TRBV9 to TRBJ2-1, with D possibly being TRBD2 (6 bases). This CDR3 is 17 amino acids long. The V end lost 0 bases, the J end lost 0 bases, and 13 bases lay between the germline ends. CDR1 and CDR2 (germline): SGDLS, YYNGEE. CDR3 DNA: TGTGCCAGCAGCGTAGGGGAGGTATCGAGCTCCTACAATGAGCAGTTCTTC. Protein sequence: CASSVGEVSSSYNEQFF.

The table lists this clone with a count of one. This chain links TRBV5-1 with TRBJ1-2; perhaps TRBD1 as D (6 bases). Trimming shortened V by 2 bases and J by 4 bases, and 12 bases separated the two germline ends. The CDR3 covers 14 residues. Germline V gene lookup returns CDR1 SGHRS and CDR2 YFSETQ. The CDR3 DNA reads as TGCGCCAGCAGCTTCTCAGGGGAGAGCTATGGCTACACCTTC. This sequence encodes CASSFSGESYGYTF.

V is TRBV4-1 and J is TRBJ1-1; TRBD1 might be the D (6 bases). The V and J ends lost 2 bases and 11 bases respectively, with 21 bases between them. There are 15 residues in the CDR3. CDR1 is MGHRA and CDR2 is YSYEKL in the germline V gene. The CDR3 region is CASSQPGHSFRTAFF. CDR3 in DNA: TGCGCCAGCAGCCAACCGGGACATTCCTTTAGGACGGCTTTCTTT.